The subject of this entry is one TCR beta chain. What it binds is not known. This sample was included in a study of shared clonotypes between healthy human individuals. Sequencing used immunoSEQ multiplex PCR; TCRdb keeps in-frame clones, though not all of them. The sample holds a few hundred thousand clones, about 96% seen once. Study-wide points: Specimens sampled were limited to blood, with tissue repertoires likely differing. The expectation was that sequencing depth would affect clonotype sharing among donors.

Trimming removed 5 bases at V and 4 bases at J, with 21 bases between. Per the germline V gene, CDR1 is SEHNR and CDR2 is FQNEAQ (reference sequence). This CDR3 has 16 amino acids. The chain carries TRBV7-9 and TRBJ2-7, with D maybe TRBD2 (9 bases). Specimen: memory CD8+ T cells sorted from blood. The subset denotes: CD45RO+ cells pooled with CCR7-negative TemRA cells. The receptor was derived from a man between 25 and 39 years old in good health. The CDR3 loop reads CASSGTGISGSYEQYF. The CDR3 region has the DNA TGTGCCAGCAGCGGGACAGGAATTAGCGGGAGTTACGAGCAGTACTTC.